A selection of T cell receptor beta chains follows, all from one sample in a study of OX40 agonist ivuxolimab in advanced cancers. Repertoires were generated with immunoSEQ multiplex PCR, while TCRdb's copy carries only in-frame clones and drops some. The data show approximately 60,000 clones, roughly 84% seen once. This material consisted of CD4+ or CD8+ T cells sorted from blood, taken in a trial of the OX40 agonist ivuxolimab. The receptors originated from an adult with an advanced solid tumor such as melanoma, head and neck, liver or kidney cancer. Both conserved end residues are trimmed from each CDR3.

v_gene	j_gene	CDR3aa
TRBV19	TRBJ1-1	ASSSPGAVRTEAF
TRBV7-2	TRBJ1-5	ASSEMPYSNQPQH
TRBV10-2	TRBJ2-7	ASSESVPGFYEQY
TRBV7-7	TRBJ2-5	ASSGGPEETQY
TRBV6-5	TRBJ2-2	AISPTGAGTGELF
TRBV27	TRBJ2-5	ASSFRRESETQY
TRBV10-3	TRBJ2-7	AISESSGRGEQY
TRBV9	TRBJ1-3	ASSVDRGTGNTIY
TRBV2	TRBJ2-5	ASRRESGPQETQY
TRBV5-1	TRBJ2-1	ASSLGLARSNEQF
TRBV12-5	TRBJ2-3	ASGHLSTTGSRDTQY
TRBV7-9	TRBJ2-5	ASSLGAGGLETQY
TRBV5-6	TRBJ1-2	ASSLAQTNYGYT
TRBV7-9	TRBJ2-7	ASSSREDPYEQY
TRBV27	TRBJ2-1	ASRSTGVNEQF
TRBV4-2	TRBJ2-2	ASSQEAVTNTGELF
TRBV28	TRBJ1-2	ASSLYRDTNYGYT
TRBV19	TRBJ2-3	ASRAGTRADTQY
TRBV2	TRBJ2-5	ASSTLRTSETQY
TRBV9	TRBJ2-2	ASSPLRGTGVAGELF
TRBV6-5	TRBJ2-1	ASSNSVREQF
TRBV28	TRBJ2-7	ASSMTGAYEQY
TRBV2	TRBJ2-5	ASSFDRQETQY
TRBV28	TRBJ2-7	AIAGGVPYEQY
TRBV2	TRBJ2-2	ASSELAGGPGELF
TRBV7-6	TRBJ2-7	ASSTGLAGSSYEQY
TRBV11-3	TRBJ2-5	ASSLGHARQETQY
TRBV28	TRBJ2-1	ASSGTWGNNEQF
TRBV6-5	TRBJ2-7	ASSPTPWVEQY
TRBV28	TRBJ2-1	ASSLVGTSENEQF
TRBV7-9	TRBJ1-2	ASSVSTGERGYT
TRBV2	TRBJ1-2	ASRGGLGDYGYT